One sample yielded the 13 T cell receptor beta chains listed below, sequenced in a study of shared clonotypes between healthy human individuals. This table comes from immunoSEQ multiplex PCR, and its TCRdb copy is limited to in-frame clones, with some not included. The repertoire consists of roughly 2.2 million clones, with approximately 95% occurring once and the leading ten covering about 0.41%. The sequenced sample consisted of naive CD4+ T cells from PBMCs. Subset specified: CD45RA+ positively selected. Receptor source: a young man in good health. Some clones in this sample may be carry-over from other donors' samples.

This clone was recorded only once. The chain uses TRBV6-6 and TRBJ1-1; 9 nucleotides agree with TRBD1. In germline, CDR1 is MNHNY, CDR2 SVGAGI (reference sequence). Trimming removed 5 bases from V and 4 bases from J; junction bases left unmatched: 8. The CDR3 is 15 amino acids. The CDR3 reads CASSPYRGRVTEAFF. The DNA of the CDR3 is TGTGCCAGCAGTCCCTACAGGGGGCGAGTCACTGAAGCTTTCTTT.

About this clone itself: Other DNA sequences in the same sample also yield this CDR3. CDR3 protein: CASSLDRGAGGYTF. For the CDR3, the DNA is TGTGCCAGCAGTTTAGACAGGGGAGCAGGGGGCTACACCTTC. The chain links TRBV27 to TRBJ1-2, with TRBD1 identical over 8 bases. Germline V lookup: CDR1 MNHEY, CDR2 SMNVEV (reference sequence). The junction had 7 bases not matched to a gene; V was cut back by 2 bases and J by 8 bases. There are 14 residues in the CDR3.

The V call is TRBV4-1, the J call TRBJ2-7, with 7 bases lining up with TRBD1. The V and J ends lost 1 base and 0 bases, in that order; junction bases with no gene match: 3. Germline-derived CDR1 and CDR2 are MGHRA and YSYEKL. This CDR3 has 15 residues. The CDR3 DNA is TGCGCCAGCAGCCAAGCGGGGACAGTCTCCTACGAGCAGTACTTC. It specifies CASSQAGTVSYEQYF.

This rearrangement joins TRBV9 to TRBJ2-4, with D possibly being TRBD1 or TRBD2 (5 bases each). The CDR3 contains 15 residues. Germline V lookup: CDR1 SGDLS, CDR2 YYNGEE. V dropped 4 bases and J dropped 8 bases, with 19 bases sitting between them. CDR3 sequence reads: CASSPSPGTQHIQYF. The CDR3 DNA sequence: TGTGCCAGCAGCCCCAGCCCCGGGACGCAGCACATTCAGTACTTC. Drawing the rest from reference TRBV9 and TRBJ2-4, the complete variable domain is DSGVTQTPKHLITATGQRVTLRCSPRSGDLSVYWYQQSLDQGLQFLIQYYNGEERAKGNILERFSAQQFPDLHSELNLSSLELGDSALYFCASSPSPGTQHIQYFGAGTRLSVL.

V and J are TRBV27 and TRBJ2-5; 8 nucleotides align to TRBD2. V lost 8 bases and J lost 4; bases outside the gene matches: 9. Germline assignment: CDR1 MNHEY and CDR2 SMNVEV (reference sequence). The CDR3 totals 14 residues. The CDR3 region is CASRSSGSRETQYF. The CDR3 region has the DNA TGTGCCAGCCGCTCCAGCGGGAGTAGAGAGACCCAGTACTTC.

This rearrangement joins TRBV27 to TRBJ2-3; tentatively, D is TRBD2 (6 bases). Looked up from germline, CDR1 is MNHEY and CDR2 is SMNVEV (reference sequence). This CDR3 contains 15 residues. V was shortened by 6 bases and J by 2 bases, with 15 bases between the two germline ends. CDR3 DNA sequence: TGTGCCAGCAGCAGACCGAGCGGGTACACAGATACGCAGTATTTT. Translation: CASSRPSGYTDTQYF.

The chain joins TRBV28 to TRBJ1-2, with D tentatively TRBD1 (5 bases). CDR1 is MDHEN and CDR2 is SYDVKM in the germline V gene. The length of the CDR3 is 12 residues. V shed 6 bases and J shed 10 bases, with 15 bases lying between them. CDR3 in DNA: TGTGCCAGCAGGCATGGGAGGGGAGACTACACCTTC. Translation: CASRHGRGDYTF.

The chain uses TRBV10-3 and TRBJ2-7; tentatively, D is TRBD2 (6 bases). Trimming pared 4 bases from V and 7 bases from J, leaving 17 bases between. The CDR3 spans 14 residues. CDR1 ENHRY and CDR2 SYGVKD come from the germline V gene. The CDR3 sequence: CAISVGSWSGEQYF. In DNA, the CDR3 is TGTGCCATCAGTGTCGGGAGTTGGTCGGGAGAGCAGTACTTC.

The chain joins TRBV10-3 to TRBJ1-4, with TRBD1 matching 9 bases. The CDR3 covers 14 residues. The V gene's germline CDR1 is ENHRY and CDR2 SYGVKD. The trim removed 10 bases at V and 0 bases at J, leaving 3 bases unmatched. The CDR3 protein is CATRQGATNEKLFF. For the CDR3, the DNA is TGTGCCACACGACAGGGGGCAACTAATGAAAAACTGTTTTTT.

J is TRBJ2-7 and V is TRBV29-1; maybe TRBD2 (5 bases). Germline loops: CDR1 SQVTM, CDR2 ANQGSEA. The CDR3 totals 14 residues. V was cut by 4 bases and J by 0 bases, with 13 bases left in between. CDR3 residues: CSVAGGSGSYEQYF. CDR3 DNA: TGCAGCGTTGCGGGCGGGTCGGGCTCCTACGAGCAGTACTTC.

V usage is TRBV30 and J usage is TRBJ1-5; D unresolved. Trimming pared 1 base from V and 0 bases from J, leaving 19 bases between. This CDR3 has 18 residues. Germline loops: CDR1 GTSNPN, CDR2 SVGIG (reference sequence). CDR3 DNA: TGTGCCTGGAGTGACTCAAAACCGGGATCTTATAGCAATCAGCCCCAGCATTTT. It encodes CAWSDSKPGSYSNQPQHF.

Concerning this clone: Other DNA sequences from this sample encode an identical CDR3 as well. This chain's CDR3 is CASSFTGEAYEQYF. CDR3 bases: TGCGCCAGCAGCTTCACAGGGGAAGCCTACGAGCAGTACTTC. The chain uses TRBV5-1 and TRBJ2-7, with 7 bases that match TRBD1. The CDR3 is 14 residues long. The J segment lost 2 bases and the V segment lost 2 bases, leaving 4 bases of the junction unmatched. Per the germline V gene, CDR1 is SGHRS and CDR2 is YFSETQ.

This chain joins TRBV10-3 and TRBJ1-1; TRBD1 might be the D (6 bases). The CDR3 extends over 14 amino acids. Germline-derived CDR1 and CDR2 are ENHRY and SYGVKD. With 6 bases removed from V and 0 bases from J, the gap between germline ends came to 11 bases. Here the CDR3 DNA reads TGTGCCATCAGGACCGGGACATTGAACACTGAAGCTTTCTTT. Amino acid sequence: CAIRTGTLNTEAFF.